This T cell receptor (beta chain) was sequenced during a study of regulatory T cells in long-lasting Graves disease. Arm-PCR with iRepertoire HTBI primers amplified the CDR3 regions for these TCR beta libraries. TCRdb fed the multiplex PCR reads into MiXCR, producing one record per CDR3 protein. The sample contains approximately 400,000 distinct CDR3 sequences, approximately 15% of which appear only once. Time point of the sample: newly diagnosed GD, antithyroid drugs for less than 3 months. Preparation of the TCR library used RNA extracted from PBMCs. This clonotype has at least ten counts. These data were likewise used in another study, on T cells in Graves' hyperthyroidism and ophthalmopathy.

The sequencing here drew on peripheral blood mononuclear cells (PBMCs), taken at new diagnosis, from a patient treated with antithyroid drugs. The TCR comes from a woman aged 40 to 49 with Graves disease.

CDR3 bases: TGTGCCAGCAGCTTATCAGGGGACGATACGCAGTATTTT. Protein sequence: CASSLSGDDTQYF. The gene calls are TRBV7-9 and TRBJ2-3, with TRBD1 as a possible D gene (6 bases). Germline CDR1 SEHNR, CDR2 FQNEAQ (reference sequence). V was clipped by 2 bases and J by 6 bases, with 9 bases between them. The CDR3 has 13 residues.